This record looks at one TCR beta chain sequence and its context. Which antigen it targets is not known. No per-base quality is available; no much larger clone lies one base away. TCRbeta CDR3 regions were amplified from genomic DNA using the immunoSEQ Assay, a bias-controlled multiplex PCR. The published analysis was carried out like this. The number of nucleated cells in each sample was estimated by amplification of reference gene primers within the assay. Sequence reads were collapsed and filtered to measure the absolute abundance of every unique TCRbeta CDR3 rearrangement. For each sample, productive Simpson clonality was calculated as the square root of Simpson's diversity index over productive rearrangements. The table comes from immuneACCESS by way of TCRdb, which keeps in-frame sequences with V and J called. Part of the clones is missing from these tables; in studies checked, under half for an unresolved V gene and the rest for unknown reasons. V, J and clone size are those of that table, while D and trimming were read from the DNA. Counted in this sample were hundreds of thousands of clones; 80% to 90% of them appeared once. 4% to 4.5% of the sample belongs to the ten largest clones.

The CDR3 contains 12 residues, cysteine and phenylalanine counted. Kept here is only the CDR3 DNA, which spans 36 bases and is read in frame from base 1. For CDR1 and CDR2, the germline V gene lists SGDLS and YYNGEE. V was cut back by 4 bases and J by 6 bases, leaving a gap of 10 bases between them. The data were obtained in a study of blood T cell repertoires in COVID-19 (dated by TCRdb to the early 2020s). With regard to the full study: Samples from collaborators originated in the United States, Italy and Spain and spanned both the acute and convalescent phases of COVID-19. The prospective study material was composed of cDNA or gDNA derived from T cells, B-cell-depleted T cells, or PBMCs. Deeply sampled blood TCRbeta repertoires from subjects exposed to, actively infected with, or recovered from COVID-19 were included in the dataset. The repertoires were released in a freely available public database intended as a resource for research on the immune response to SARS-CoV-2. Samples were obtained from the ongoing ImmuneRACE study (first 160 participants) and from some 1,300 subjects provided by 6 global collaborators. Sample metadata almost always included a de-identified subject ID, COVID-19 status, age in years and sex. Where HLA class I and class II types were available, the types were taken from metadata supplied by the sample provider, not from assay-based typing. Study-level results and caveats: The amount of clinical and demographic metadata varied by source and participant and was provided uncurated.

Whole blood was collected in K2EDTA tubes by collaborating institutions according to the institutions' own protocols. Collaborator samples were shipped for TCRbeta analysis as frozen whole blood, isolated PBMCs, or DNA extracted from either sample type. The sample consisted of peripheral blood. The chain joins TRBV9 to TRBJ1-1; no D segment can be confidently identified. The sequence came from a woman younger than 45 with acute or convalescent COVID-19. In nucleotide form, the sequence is TGTGCCAGCAGCCCGCCGGGGTCTGAAGCTTTCTTT. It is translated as CASSPPGSEAFF. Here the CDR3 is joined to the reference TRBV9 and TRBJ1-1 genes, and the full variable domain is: DSGVTQTPKHLITATGQRVTLRCSPRSGDLSVYWYQQSLDQGLQFLIQYYNGEERAKGNILERFSAQQFPDLHSELNLSSLELGDSALYFCASSPPGSEAFFGQGTRLTVV.